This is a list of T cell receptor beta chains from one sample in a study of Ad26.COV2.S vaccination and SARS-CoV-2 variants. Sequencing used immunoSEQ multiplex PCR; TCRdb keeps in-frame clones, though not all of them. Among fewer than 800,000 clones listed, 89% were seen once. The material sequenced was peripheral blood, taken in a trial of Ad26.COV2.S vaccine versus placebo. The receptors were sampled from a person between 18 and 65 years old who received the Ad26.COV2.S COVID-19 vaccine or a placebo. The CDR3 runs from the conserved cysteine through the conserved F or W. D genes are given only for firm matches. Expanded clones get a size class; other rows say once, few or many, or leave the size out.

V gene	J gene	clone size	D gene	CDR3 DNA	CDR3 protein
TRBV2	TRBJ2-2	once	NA	TGTGCCAGCAGTGTGGGGGACTGGCAGGGGGAGCTGTTTTTT	CASSVGDWQGELFF
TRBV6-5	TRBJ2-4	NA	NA	TGTGCCAGCATCCCCGATCCCCAGAAAAACATTCAGTACTTC	CASIPDPQKNIQYF
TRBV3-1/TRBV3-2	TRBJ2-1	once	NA	TGTGCCAGCAGCCATACTGAAACTTTCTCCTACAATGAGCAGTTCTTC	CASSHTETFSYNEQFF
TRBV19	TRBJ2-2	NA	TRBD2	TGTGCCAGCCAGACTAGCGGGAACACCGGGGAGCTGTTTTTT	CASQTSGNTGELFF
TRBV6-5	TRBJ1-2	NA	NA	TGTGCCAGCGTTTCGGGGAACTATGGCTACACCTTC	CASVSGNYGYTF
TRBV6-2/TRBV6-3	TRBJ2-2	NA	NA	TGTGCCAGCAGTTACTCGGTTAGCGATCCGAACACCGGGGAGCTGTTTTTT	CASSYSVSDPNTGELFF
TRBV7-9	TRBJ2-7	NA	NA	TGTGCCAGCAGCCCTCTCCTTGAGCAGTACTTC	CASSPLLEQYF
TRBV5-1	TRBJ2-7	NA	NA	TGCGCCAGCAGCTTGAGTAGCTACGAGCAGTACTTC	CASSLSSYEQYF
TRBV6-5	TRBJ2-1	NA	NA	TGTGCCAGCAGTTATGCCGGGGGCAATGAGCAGTTCTTC	CASSYAGGNEQFF
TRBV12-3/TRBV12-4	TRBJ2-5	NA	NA	TGTGCCAGCAGTTTGGAGGGGACCCAGTACTTC	CASSLEGTQYF
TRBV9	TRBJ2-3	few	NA	TGTGCCAGCAGCTCAAGCCCGAGGTCGGGCACAGATACGCAGTATTTT	CASSSSPRSGTDTQYF
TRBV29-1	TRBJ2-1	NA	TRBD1	TGCAGCGTTGTAGGCAGGTCAGGGGGTGAGCAGTTCTTC	CSVVGRSGGEQFF
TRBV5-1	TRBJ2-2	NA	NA	TGCGCCAGCTTCAGAGGGGGGTACACCGGGGAGCTGTTTTTT	CASFRGGYTGELFF
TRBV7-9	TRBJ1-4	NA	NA	TGTGCCAGCAGCCCAACGACCCAGAATGAAAAACTGTTTTTT	CASSPTTQNEKLFF
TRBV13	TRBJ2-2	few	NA	TGTGCCAGCAGCTACCGGTCCGGGGTTGGCACCGGGGAGCTGTTTTTT	CASSYRSGVGTGELFF